One T cell receptor (beta chain) is described in this entry. Its antigen remains unknown. This sample is drawn from a study of metastatic and nonmetastatic thyroid tumors. Background on the study: Peripheral blood and tumor or nodule samples from malignant and benign thyroid patients were compared.

The V and J ends lost 6 bases and 5 bases respectively, with 14 bases between them. Germline CDR1 is SGDLS and CDR2 is YYNGEE. CDR3 size: 13 residues. Notes on the study in general: It was reported that TCR beta diversity was significantly higher in malignant thyroid tumors than benign nodules, in blood and tumor.

Authors' analysis steps: A classifier of distant metastasis in papillary thyroid cancer was built from CDR3 differences (across clinicopathological groups). TCRdb re-called the PCR reads via MiXCR. TCRdb's processing, not the authors' own work, is the source of the V and J calls. Of roughly 40,000 clones listed, about a sixth are singletons. Thyroid surgery was performed in patients who had received no treatment beforehand. Material: blood. The chain links TRBV9 to TRBJ1-1; no definite D call. This TCR came from a female donor with papillary thyroid cancer or a benign thyroid nodule (not recorded which). Some clones in this sample may be carry-over from other donors' samples. In nucleotides, the CDR3 is TGTGCCAGCATCGCGCCCCCAGGTACTGAAGCTTTCTTT. Translated, it gives CASIAPPGTEAFF.